These 10 T cell receptor beta chains came from one sample sequenced in a study of T cell repertoires in ileal Crohn's disease. Data came from immunoSEQ multiplex PCR; TCRdb stores just in-frame clones and leaves some out. Of about 62,000 clones listed, about 89% are singletons. Specified time point: neoterminal ileum biopsy at postoperative endoscopy, about 6 months after surgery. The sequenced sample consisted of ileal tissue. The origin of the receptors is an adult with Crohn's disease.

The chain recombines TRBV11-3 with TRBJ2-7; TRBD2 is a possible D gene (6 bases). V was pared by 6 bases and J by 5 bases, with 17 bases between. The germline gives CDR1 SGHNT, CDR2 YENEEA. The CDR3 is made up of 14 amino acids. In DNA form, the CDR3 reads TGTGCCAGCAGGGGACCGGGACTTGAACACGAGCAGTACTTC. Its translation is CASRGPGLEHEQYF.

The chain carries TRBV14 and TRBJ1-1; the D gene is possibly TRBD1 (6 bases). V dropped 0 bases and J dropped 0 bases, with 11 bases sitting between them. Germline loops: CDR1 SGHDN, CDR2 FVKESK. This CDR3 is built from 16 residues. The CDR3 nucleotides are TGTGCCAGCAGCCAAGAACAGGGCATTATGAACACTGAAGCTTTCTTT. Translating gives CASSQEQGIMNTEAFF.

V gene TRBV19 combines with J gene TRBJ2-7, with TRBD2 matching 8 bases. The CDR3 loop spans 13 amino acids. The ends lost 4 bases at V and 5 bases at J; junction bases unmatched: 4. CDR1 is LNHDA, CDR2 SQIVND, per germline (reference sequence). The CDR3 DNA follows: TGTGCCAGTAGTACTAGCGGGCGGAACGAGCAGTACTTC. Translating gives CASSTSGRNEQYF.

This CDR3 reads CASSGAGIVRGYTF. The CDR3 DNA follows: TGTGCCAGCAGTGGCGCGGGGATTGTGCGGGGCTACACCTTC. This rearrangement joins TRBV27 to TRBJ1-2; no firm D call. Germline V lookup: CDR1 MNHEY, CDR2 SMNVEV (reference sequence). The CDR3 extends over 14 amino acids. V lost 5 bases, J lost 8 bases, and 18 bases lay in between.

As DNA, the CDR3 is TGTGCCAGCAGAAAACAGGGTATGGAGTCTGAAAAACTGTTTTTT. Its translation: CASRKQGMESEKLFF. The chain employs TRBV7-9 and TRBJ1-4; D might be TRBD1 (6 bases). V lost 6 bases to trimming and J lost 7 bases, with 18 bases between them. There are 15 residues in the CDR3. Germline loops: CDR1 SEHNR, CDR2 FQNEAQ (reference sequence).

The chain recombines TRBV7-9 with TRBJ1-4; tentative D call: TRBD1 (5 bases). Germline CDR1 reads SEHNR; CDR2 reads FQNEAQ (reference sequence). V dropped 1 base and J dropped 5 bases, with 11 bases sitting between them. The CDR3 loop spans 15 amino acids. The CDR3 DNA is TGTGCCAGCAGCTTAGTCGGCGGGGCGAATGAAAAACTGTTTTTT. Amino acid sequence: CASSLVGGANEKLFF.

The chain couples TRBV4-2 to TRBJ1-2; D may be TRBD1 (5 bases). The CDR3 runs to 16 residues. V lost 1 base, J lost 4 bases, and 16 bases lay in between. The V gene's germline CDR1 is LGHNA and CDR2 YNFKEQ. This CDR3 is CASSQAEGTGVYGYTF. CDR3 DNA: TGTGCCAGCAGCCAAGCGGAGGGGACCGGCGTCTATGGCTACACCTTC.

This chain uses TRBV11-1 with TRBJ1-3; 7 nucleotides line up with TRBD1. CDR1 is SGHAT, CDR2 FQDESV, per germline (reference sequence). Trimming cost V 6 bases and J 3 bases; bases outside gene matches: 5. This CDR3 comprises 14 residues. The CDR3 DNA follows: TGTGCCAGCAGTTCCGGGACAGTTGGAAACACCATATATTTT. Its protein is CASSSGTVGNTIYF.

V is TRBV13 and J is TRBJ2-7, with a tentative D call TRBD1 (5 bases). Germline loops: CDR1 PRHDT, CDR2 FYEKMQ (reference sequence). The CDR3 consists of 14 residues. V lost 5 bases, J lost 5 bases, and 16 bases lay in between. The CDR3: CASSPGQGSHEQYF. The CDR3 DNA sequence: TGTGCCAGCAGCCCTGGCCAGGGTTCCCACGAGCAGTACTTC. The full variable domain, its missing parts supplied by reference TRBV13 and TRBJ2-7, is AAGVIQSPRHLIKEKRETATLKCYPIPRHDTVYWYQQGPGQDPQFLISFYEKMQSDKGSIPDRFSAQQFSDYHSELNMSSLELGDSALYFCASSPGQGSHEQYFGPGTRLTVT.

This clone was detected only once. The J gene is TRBJ2-5, the V gene TRBV7-8, with D possibly being TRBD1 (5 bases). The V end was cut by 4 bases, the J end by 7 bases, with 13 bases between. In germline, CDR1 is SGHVS, CDR2 FQNEAQ. There are 13 residues in the CDR3. DNA of the CDR3: TGTGCCAGCAGCTCCCATCAGGGTGGGACCCAGTACTTC. This encodes CASSSHQGGTQYF.